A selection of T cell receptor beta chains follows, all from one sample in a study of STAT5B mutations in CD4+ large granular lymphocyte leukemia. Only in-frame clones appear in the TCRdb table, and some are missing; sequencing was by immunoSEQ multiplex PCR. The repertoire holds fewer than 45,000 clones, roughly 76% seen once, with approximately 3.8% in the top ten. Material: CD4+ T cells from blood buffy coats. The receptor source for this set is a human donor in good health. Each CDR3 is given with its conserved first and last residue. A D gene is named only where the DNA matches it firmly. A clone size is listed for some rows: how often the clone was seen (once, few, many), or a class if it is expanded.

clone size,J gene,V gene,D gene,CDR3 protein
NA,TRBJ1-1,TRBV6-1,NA,CASQRPNTEAFF
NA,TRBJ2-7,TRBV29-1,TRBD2,CSGDTRGTSGPIPHYEQYF
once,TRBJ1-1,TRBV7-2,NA,CASSSAGGLGTEAFF
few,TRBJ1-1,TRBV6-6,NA,CASTTGDSFTEAFF
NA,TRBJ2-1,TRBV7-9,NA,CASSSGLTGNEQFF
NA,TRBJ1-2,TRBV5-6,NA,CASSLGRTNYGYTF
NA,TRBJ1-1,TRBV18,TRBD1,CASSPPHRDSLNTEAFF
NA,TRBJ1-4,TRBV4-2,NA,CASSQDSFEKLFF
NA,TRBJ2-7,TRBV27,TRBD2,CASSPNGGGPNEQYF
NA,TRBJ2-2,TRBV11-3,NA,CASSLGWDGGELFF
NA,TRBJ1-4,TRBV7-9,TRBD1,CASSLDRVNEKLFF
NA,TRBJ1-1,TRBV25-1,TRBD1,CASSPLGGGTEAFF
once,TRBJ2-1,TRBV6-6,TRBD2,CASSYKGLAGSYGQFF
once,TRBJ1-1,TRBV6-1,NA,CASDSGIAEAFF
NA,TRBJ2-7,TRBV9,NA,CASSVQGWDEQYF
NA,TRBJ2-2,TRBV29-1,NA,CSVERILNTGELFF
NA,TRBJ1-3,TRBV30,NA,CAWRQTGFSGNTIYF
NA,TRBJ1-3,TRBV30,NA,CAWRQGPPSSGNTIYF
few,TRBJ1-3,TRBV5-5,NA,CASKEGSSGNTIYF
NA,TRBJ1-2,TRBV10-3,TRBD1,CATAQGKSLGYTF
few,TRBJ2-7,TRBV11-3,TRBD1,CASSAGTGLYEQYF
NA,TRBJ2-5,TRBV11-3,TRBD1,CASSSATGGRKETQYF
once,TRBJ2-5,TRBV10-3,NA,CAISEIHQETQYF
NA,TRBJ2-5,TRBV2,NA,CASSTMRGIQETQYF
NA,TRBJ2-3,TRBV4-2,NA,CASSLTSASTDTQYF
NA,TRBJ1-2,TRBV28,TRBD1,CASSAGGTYYGYTF
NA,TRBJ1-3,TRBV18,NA,CASSPLLVGNTIYF
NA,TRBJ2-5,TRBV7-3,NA,CASSAQKGRETQYF
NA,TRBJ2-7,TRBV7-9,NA,CASSLGPGFYEQYF
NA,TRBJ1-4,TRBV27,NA,CASSFVYATNEKLFF
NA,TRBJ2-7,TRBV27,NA,CASRAGGSYEQYF
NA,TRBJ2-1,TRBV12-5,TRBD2,CASGLATSGYSNEQFF
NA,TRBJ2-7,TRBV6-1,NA,CASSESLGWVSYEQYF
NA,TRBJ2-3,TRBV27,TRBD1,CASSPTTYTGRGRLDTQYF
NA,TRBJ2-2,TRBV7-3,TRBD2,CASSLTGLVSGELFF
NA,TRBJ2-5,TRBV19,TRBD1,CASSSQGNQETQYF
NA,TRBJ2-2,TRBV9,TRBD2,CASSVTGSGRAEGGELFF
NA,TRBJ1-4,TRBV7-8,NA,CASSLGPHGQQNEKLFF
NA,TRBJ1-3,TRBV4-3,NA,CASSQDLEGGNTIYF
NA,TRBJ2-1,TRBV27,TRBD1,CASRGGQGPGEQFF
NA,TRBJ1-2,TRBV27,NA,CASRDPGQTYGYTF
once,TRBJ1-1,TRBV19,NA,CASSIIRGKAFF
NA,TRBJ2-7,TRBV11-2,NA,CASSSFISGTLYEQYF
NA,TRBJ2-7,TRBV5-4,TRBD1,CASSQTGGAYEQYF
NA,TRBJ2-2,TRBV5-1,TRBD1,CASSGGTGGIGTGELFF